This TCR beta chain was sequenced in a study of technical replicates of blood from several donors (dated by TCRdb to 2017 to 2019). The library was obtained by the immunoSEQ multiplex PCR assay. The source is immuneACCESS, and TCRdb retained only in-frame sequences with V and J called. Part of the clones is not carried over; for the studies checked, unresolved V genes explain less than half of this, and the remainder is unexplained. The sample yields some 17,000 clones; roughly 91% were counted once. Approximately 12% of the sample belongs to the ten largest clones. Trimming accounts for 5 bases at V and 4 bases at J, while the number of junction bases matched to no gene is 6. Including cysteine and phenylalanine, the CDR3 has 14 amino acids. Only the CDR3 region is kept as DNA, spanning 42 bases read in frame from base 1. From the germline V gene, CDR1 is MNHNS and CDR2 is SASEGT. Regarding this clone: No cognate antigen has been identified for it. The input lacks base qualities; no much larger clone sits a single base away.

This clonotype was sampled from a human donor in good health. Sequencing was performed on PBMCs. This sequence uses TRBV6-1 and TRBJ2-5, with TRBD2 identical over 8 junction bases. CDR3 reads: CASSFGRGLETQYF. The sequenced DNA: TGTGCCAGCAGTTTCGGGAGGGGGTTAGAGACCCAGTACTTC.